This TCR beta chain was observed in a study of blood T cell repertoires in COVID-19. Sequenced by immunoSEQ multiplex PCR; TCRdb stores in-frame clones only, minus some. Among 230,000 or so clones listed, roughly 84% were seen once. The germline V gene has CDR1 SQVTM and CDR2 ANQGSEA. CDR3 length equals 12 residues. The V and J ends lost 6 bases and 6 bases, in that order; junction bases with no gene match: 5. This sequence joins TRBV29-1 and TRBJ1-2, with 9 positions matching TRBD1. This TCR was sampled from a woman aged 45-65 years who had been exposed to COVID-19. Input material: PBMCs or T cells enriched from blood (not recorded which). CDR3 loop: CSVTDRGNGYTF. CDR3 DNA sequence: TGCAGCGTAACTGACAGGGGGAATGGCTACACCTTC.